Listed below are T cell receptor beta chains from one sample, sequenced in a study of CXCR3 chemokines and chemotherapy response in bladder cancer. TCRdb passed the PCR reads through MiXCR, listing each CDR3 protein once. The data contain more than 4,500 distinct CDR3 sequences, under 15% of them singletons. Specimen collection occurred from a patient whose treatment included neoadjuvant chemotherapy. The receptors stem from a human donor with bladder cancer that responded to neoadjuvant chemotherapy. Each CDR3 is given with its conserved first and last residue. Each record gives: J gene, clone size, D gene, V gene, CDR3 DNA, CDR3 protein. D genes are given only for firm matches. The listing skips clone size in some rows; elsewhere it reads once, few, many or a size class.

J: TRBJ1-2
size: .
D: TRBD1
V: TRBV12-5
DNA: TGTGCTAGTGGCCCGGGACAGGGGAACTATGGCTACACCTTC
CDR3: CASGPGQGNYGYTF

J: TRBJ2-3
size: many
D: .
V: TRBV11-3
DNA: TGTGCCAGCAGCTCCCAGAGCGGTTCCACAGATACGCAGTATTTT
CDR3: CASSSQSGSTDTQYF

J: TRBJ2-1
size: medium-sized
D: .
V: TRBV30
DNA: TGTGCCTGGAGTAAGGGCCGATCCTACAATGAGCAGTTCTTC
CDR3: CAWSKGRSYNEQFF

J: TRBJ2-2
size: medium-sized
D: .
V: TRBV24-1
DNA: TGTGCCACCAGTGAAGCGGGACAGAACACCGGGGAGCTGTTTTTT
CDR3: CATSEAGQNTGELFF

J: TRBJ1-1
size: medium-sized
D: .
V: TRBV29-1
DNA: TGCAGCGTTGAAGATGGTTCCAGGGCTCCTTTCTTT
CDR3: CSVEDGSRAPFF

J: TRBJ1-1
size: .
D: .
V: TRBV27
DNA: TGTGCCAGCACTCTTAGGGGCGTGGGGGCTATGACTGAAGCTTTCTTT
CDR3: CASTLRGVGAMTEAFF

J: TRBJ1-6
size: few
D: .
V: TRBV12-5
DNA: TGTGCTAGTGGTTTGGGACAGTCAAATTCACCCCTCCACTTT
CDR3: CASGLGQSNSPLHF

J: TRBJ1-5
size: .
D: .
V: TRBV28
DNA: TGTGCCAGCAGCCAAGGGGCCGCCCGCAATCAGCCCCAGCATTTT
CDR3: CASSQGAARNQPQHF

J: TRBJ1-2
size: many
D: .
V: TRBV24-1
DNA: TGTGCCACCAGTGGACCGGGACGTACCTATGGCTACACCTTC
CDR3: CATSGPGRTYGYTF

J: TRBJ2-7
size: few
D: .
V: TRBV5-4
DNA: TGTGCCAGCAGCTTACCGGGACAAGTCTACGAGCAGTACTTC
CDR3: CASSLPGQVYEQYF

J: TRBJ1-1
size: many
D: TRBD1
V: TRBV5-6
DNA: TGTGCCAGCAGCTTGGTGACAGGGATGAACACTGAAGCTTTCTTT
CDR3: CASSLVTGMNTEAFF

J: TRBJ2-7
size: many
D: TRBD2
V: TRBV6-2/TRBV6-3
DNA: TGTGCCAGCGAGAACCGGGACTACTTCTACGAGCAGTACTTC
CDR3: CASENRDYFYEQYF

J: TRBJ1-5
size: medium-sized
D: TRBD1
V: TRBV6-1
DNA: TGTGCCAGCAACCCGACAGGGCCCAATCAGCCCCAGCATTTT
CDR3: CASNPTGPNQPQHF

J: TRBJ1-6
size: many
D: TRBD1
V: TRBV7-9
DNA: TGTGCCAGCAGCGCCGACAGGGATAATTCACCCCTCCACTTT
CDR3: CASSADRDNSPLHF

J: TRBJ2-3
size: many
D: .
V: TRBV25-1
DNA: TGTGCCAGCACTCCCCAGGGTGATACGCAGTATTTT
CDR3: CASTPQGDTQYF

J: TRBJ2-3
size: medium-sized
D: .
V: TRBV5-5
DNA: TGTGCGACCGGAGGTTGGGGGCAAGGAACAGATACGCAGTATTTT
CDR3: CATGGWGQGTDTQYF

J: TRBJ1-1
size: medium-sized
D: .
V: TRBV6-1
DNA: TGTGCCAGCAGTGCGGTCCTCACGGGGACGAACACTGAAGCTTTCTTT
CDR3: CASSAVLTGTNTEAFF

J: TRBJ1-5
size: medium-sized
D: TRBD1
V: TRBV6-2/TRBV6-3
DNA: TGTGCCAGCACGGACAGGGGCAATCAGCCCCAGCATTTT
CDR3: CASTDRGNQPQHF

J: TRBJ2-7
size: many
D: TRBD2
V: TRBV13
DNA: TGTGCCAGCAGCTCGTCAGGAGCGAGCGGGAGATTCTCCTACGAGCAGTACTTC
CDR3: CASSSSGASGRFSYEQYF

J: TRBJ1-2
size: medium-sized
D: .
V: TRBV6-2/TRBV6-3
DNA: TGTGCCAGCAGTTACGGCGCAGGGGCTTATGATGGCTACACCTTC
CDR3: CASSYGAGAYDGYTF

J: TRBJ2-3
size: medium-sized
D: TRBD2
V: TRBV5-6
DNA: TGTGCCAGCAGCCGCCTAGCGGGAGGGGGAATGGGCACAGATACGCAGTATTTT
CDR3: CASSRLAGGGMGTDTQYF

J: TRBJ1-1
size: many
D: .
V: TRBV6-5
DNA: TGTGCCACCAAAATTGGTCGGCGGGGTGACACTGAAGCTTTCTTT
CDR3: CATKIGRRGDTEAFF